What follows are 9 T cell receptor beta chains derived from one specimen sequenced in a study of chemoradiotherapy in HPV16-positive cancers. This table comes from immunoSEQ multiplex PCR, and its TCRdb copy is limited to in-frame clones, with some not included. The sample has approximately 10,000 clones, about three quarters seen once. The sample was taken from a patient who underwent chemoradiotherapy. Receptors were obtained from a human donor with HPV-associated anogenital cancer.

The chain is built from TRBV2 and TRBJ1-5; D ambiguous. CDR3 length equals 14 residues. In germline, CDR1 is SNHLY, CDR2 FYNNEI. The ends were cut back, 4 bases at V and 0 bases at J, with 7 bases in the middle. The CDR3: CASSVSNSNQPQHF. The CDR3 nucleotides read TGTGCCAGCAGTGTTAGCAATAGCAATCAGCCCCAGCATTTT.

This chain uses TRBV18 with TRBJ2-7, with 7 nucleotides matching TRBD1. CDR1 is KGHSH, CDR2 LQKENI, per germline. Losses at the gene ends were 6 bases for V and 0 bases for J; bases not matched to a gene: 8. The CDR3 has 15 residues. CDR3 in amino acids: CASSPGTVSSYEQYF. The CDR3 DNA sequence: TGTGCCAGCTCCCCCGGGACAGTTTCCTCCTACGAGCAGTACTTC.

Here the CDR3 DNA reads TGTGCCAGCCCCAGGGGGCAAGAAGGTACAGATACGCAGTATTTT. Protein sequence: CASPRGQEGTDTQYF. The chain couples TRBV27 to TRBJ2-3, with TRBD1 matching 8 bases. The CDR3 length is 15 residues. J lost 3 bases, V lost 8 bases, and 10 bases had no gene match. Germline V gene data show CDR1 as MNHEY and CDR2 as SMNVEV (reference sequence).

J is TRBJ1-5 and V is TRBV9; D gene ambiguous. Germline V gene lookup returns CDR1 SGDLS and CDR2 YYNGEE. The V and J ends lost 0 bases and 3 bases respectively, with 10 bases between them. The CDR3 totals 15 residues. The CDR3 reads CASSVGGGNNQPQHF. The CDR3 DNA reads TGTGCCAGCAGCGTAGGAGGAGGTAACAATCAGCCCCAGCATTTT. The variable domain in full, completed from reference TRBV9 and TRBJ1-5, reads DSGVTQTPKHLITATGQRVTLRCSPRSGDLSVYWYQQSLDQGLQFLIQYYNGEERAKGNILERFSAQQFPDLHSELNLSSLELGDSALYFCASSVGGGNNQPQHFGDGTRLSIL.

This sequence joins TRBV28 and TRBJ1-5; the D is unclear. V gave up 7 bases and J gave up 4 bases, with 11 bases separating them. This CDR3 spans 13 amino acids. CDR1 MDHEN and CDR2 SYDVKM come from the germline V gene. Here the CDR3 reads CASIKDGNQPQHF. CDR3 nucleotide sequence: TGTGCCAGCATTAAAGACGGGAATCAGCCCCAGCATTTT.

Relative to its sample, this clone is medium-sized. The rearrangement uses TRBV14 and TRBJ1-1; D ambiguous. The germline V gene encodes CDR1 SGHDN and CDR2 FVKESK. The CDR3 covers 14 residues. The ends were cut back, 7 bases at V and 0 bases at J, with 12 bases in the middle. CDR3 nucleotide sequence: TGTGCCAGCACCTATCTTCAGATGAACACTGAAGCTTTCTTT. This gives the protein CASTYLQMNTEAFF.

CDR3 sequence: CASSPTGTSGGGTDTQYF. The CDR3 DNA is TGCGCCAGCAGCCCCACAGGGACTAGCGGGGGGGGCACAGATACGCAGTATTTT. The chain carries TRBV4-1 and TRBJ2-3; TRBD2 aligns across 16 bases. Germline loops: CDR1 MGHRA, CDR2 YSYEKL. J lost 1 base, V lost 4 bases, and 5 bases had no gene match. The CDR3 is 18 amino acids.

This clone was seen only a few times. The chain recombines TRBV6-5 with TRBJ2-1, with a possible D match to TRBD2 (5 bases). Trimming stripped 3 bases from V and 6 bases from J, with 12 bases between. The germline gives CDR1 MNHEY, CDR2 SVGAGI. CDR3 length: 14 amino acids. CDR3 loop: CASSYGLGSNEQFF. DNA for the CDR3: TGTGCCAGCAGTTATGGGTTAGGGAGCAATGAGCAGTTCTTC.

CDR3 loop: CASSHGVSYEQYF. The CDR3 bases are TGTGCCAGCAGTCATGGGGTCTCCTACGAGCAGTACTTC. The chain joins TRBV6-1 to TRBJ2-7, with D unclear. This CDR3 has 13 residues. From germline, CDR1 is MNHNS and CDR2 SASEGT. V was shortened by 5 bases and J by 0 bases, with 8 bases between the two germline ends.